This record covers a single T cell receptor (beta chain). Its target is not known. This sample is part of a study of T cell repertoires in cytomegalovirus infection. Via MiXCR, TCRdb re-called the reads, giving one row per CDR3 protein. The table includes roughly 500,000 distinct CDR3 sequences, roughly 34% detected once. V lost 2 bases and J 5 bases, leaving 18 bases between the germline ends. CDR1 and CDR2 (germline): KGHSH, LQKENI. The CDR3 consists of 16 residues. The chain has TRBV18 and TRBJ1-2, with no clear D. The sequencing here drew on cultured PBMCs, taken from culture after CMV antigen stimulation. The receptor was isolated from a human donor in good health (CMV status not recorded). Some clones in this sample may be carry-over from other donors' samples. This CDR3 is CASSPGMAALGYGYTF. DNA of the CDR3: TGTGCCAGCTCACCAGGGATGGCGGCCCTTGGGTATGGCTACACCTTC.